This TCR beta chain was recovered during a study of shared clonotypes between healthy human individuals. Study-wide results and limits: Blood was the sole source, and tissue repertoires probably differ.

Note on this clone: Its target is not known.

TCRdb's copy holds only in-frame clones and misses some; the assay was immunoSEQ multiplex PCR. This repertoire shows roughly 500,000 clones, more than 75% found once; its top ten account for about 11%. The germline V and J ends were trimmed by 6 bases and 4 bases, with 15 bases remaining between them. The CDR3 covers 14 residues. Per the germline V gene, CDR1 is MNHNS and CDR2 is SASEGT. Adult donors, all healthy and HIV-negative, had no recent acute infections or vaccinations. Every donor, a Caucasian adult, lived in Nashville, Tennessee. The sequence came from a woman aged 40-49 years in good health. Some clones in this sample may be carry-over from other donors' samples. This chain uses TRBV6-1 with TRBJ2-5, with D tentatively TRBD1 (6 bases). Sequenced sample: PBMCs. This CDR3 reads CASSQGQLGETQYF. As DNA, the CDR3 is TGTGCCAGCAGCCAAGGACAGCTAGGAGAGACCCAGTACTTC.